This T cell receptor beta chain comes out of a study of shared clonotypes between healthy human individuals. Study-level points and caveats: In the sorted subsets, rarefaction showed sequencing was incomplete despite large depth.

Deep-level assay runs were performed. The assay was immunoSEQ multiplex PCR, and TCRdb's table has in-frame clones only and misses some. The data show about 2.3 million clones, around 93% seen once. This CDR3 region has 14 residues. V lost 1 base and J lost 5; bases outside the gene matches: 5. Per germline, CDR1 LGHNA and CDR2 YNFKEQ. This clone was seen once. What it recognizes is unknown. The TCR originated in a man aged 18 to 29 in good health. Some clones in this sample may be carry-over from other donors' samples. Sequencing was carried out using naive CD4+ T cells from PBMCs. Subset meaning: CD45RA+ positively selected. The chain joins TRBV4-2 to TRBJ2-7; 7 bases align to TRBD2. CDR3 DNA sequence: TGTGCCAGCAGCCAAGTAACCGGGACTAACGAGCAGTACTTC. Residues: CASSQVTGTNEQYF.